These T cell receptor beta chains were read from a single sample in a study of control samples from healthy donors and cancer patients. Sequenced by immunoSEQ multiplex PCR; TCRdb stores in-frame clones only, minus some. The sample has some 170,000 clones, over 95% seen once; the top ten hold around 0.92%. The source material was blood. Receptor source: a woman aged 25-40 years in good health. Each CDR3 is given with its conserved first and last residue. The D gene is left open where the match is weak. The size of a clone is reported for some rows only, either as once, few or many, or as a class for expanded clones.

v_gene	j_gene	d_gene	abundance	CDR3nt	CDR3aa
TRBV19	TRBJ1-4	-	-	TGTGCCAGTAGTCAGGGATATCCTAATGAAAAACTGTTTTTT	CASSQGYPNEKLFF
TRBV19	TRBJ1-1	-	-	TGTGCCAGTAGTATCGGCTCCATCGGCCCTGAAGCTTTCTTT	CASSIGSIGPEAFF
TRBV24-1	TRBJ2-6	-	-	TGTGCCACCAGTGATTCCTCTGGGGCCAACGTCCTGACTTTC	CATSDSSGANVLTF
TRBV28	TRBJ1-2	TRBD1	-	TGTGCCAGCAGTCCACCGGGACAGGGTGTTTCTGGCTACACCTTC	CASSPPGQGVSGYTF
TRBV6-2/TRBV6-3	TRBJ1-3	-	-	TGTGCCAGCAGTCCCCCCCTTTCTGGAAACACCATATATTTT	CASSPPLSGNTIYF
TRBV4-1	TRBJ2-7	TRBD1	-	TGCGCCAGCAGCCAAACCCAATCCCTAGGGGACAGGGGTGGGGAGCAGTACTTC	CASSQTQSLGDRGGEQYF
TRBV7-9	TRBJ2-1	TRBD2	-	TGTGCCAGCAAGCGGGACTCCTACAATGAGCAGTTCTTC	CASKRDSYNEQFF
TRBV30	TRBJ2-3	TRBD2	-	TGTGCCTGGAGTTCCACCCTACTAGCGGGAGTGGAGAATACGCAGTATTTT	CAWSSTLLAGVENTQYF
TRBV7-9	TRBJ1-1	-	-	TGTGCCAGCAGCTCGGGTTTAGGGGACCTGAACACTGAAGCTTTCTTT	CASSSGLGDLNTEAFF
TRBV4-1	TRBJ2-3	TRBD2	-	TGCGCCAGCAGCCGATTAGCGGGAGTGGGGGATACGCAGTATTTT	CASSRLAGVGDTQYF
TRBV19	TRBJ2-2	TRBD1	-	TGTGCCAGTAGTGGGACAGGGGTCACCGGGGAGCTGTTTTTT	CASSGTGVTGELFF
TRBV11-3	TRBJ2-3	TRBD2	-	TGTGCCAGCAGTCTAGCGGGGGATACGCAGTATTTT	CASSLAGDTQYF
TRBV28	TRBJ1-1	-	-	TGTGCCAGCAGTCCCCTTCTATCTGAAGCTTTCTTT	CASSPLLSEAFF
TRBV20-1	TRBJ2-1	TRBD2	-	TGCAGTGCTAGTTTACTAGCGGGGGGGGGTGAGCAGTTCTTC	CSASLLAGGGEQFF
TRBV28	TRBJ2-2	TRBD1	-	TGTGCCAGCAGTTTAGACAGGGGGAGCGCGCCCGGGGAGCTGTTTTTT	CASSLDRGSAPGELFF
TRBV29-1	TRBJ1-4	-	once	TGCAGCGTTGGGGAAGGGGGGATTAATGAAAAACTGTTTTTT	CSVGEGGINEKLFF
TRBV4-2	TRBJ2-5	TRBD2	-	TGTGCCAGCAGCCAGGAGTATAGCGGGGGGAAAGAAGAGACCCAGTACTTC	CASSQEYSGGKEETQYF
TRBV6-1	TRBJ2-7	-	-	TGTGCCAGCAGTGAATTGATAGGAGCCTACGAGCAGTACTTC	CASSELIGAYEQYF
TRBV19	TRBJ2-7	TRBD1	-	TGTGCCAGTAGTGAACAGGGGGCGACCTCCGGCGAGCAGTACTTC	CASSEQGATSGEQYF
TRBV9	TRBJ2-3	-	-	TGTGCCAGCAGCGTAGGTCACAACACAGATACGCAGTATTTT	CASSVGHNTDTQYF
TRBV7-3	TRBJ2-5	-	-	TGTGCCAGCAGCTTTTTGGTAGGGGAGACCCAGTACTTC	CASSFLVGETQYF
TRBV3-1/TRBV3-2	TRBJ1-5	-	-	TGTGCCAGCAGCCAAGAGGTCATGGGGCAGCCCCAGCATTTT	CASSQEVMGQPQHF
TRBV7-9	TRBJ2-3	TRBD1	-	TGTGCCAGCAGCTTAGCGACAGGGGGTGCAGATACGCAGTATTTT	CASSLATGGADTQYF
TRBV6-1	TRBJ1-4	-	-	TGTGCCAGCAGTGAAATAGTAGGGGCCGGCGGTGAAAAACTGTTTTTT	CASSEIVGAGGEKLFF
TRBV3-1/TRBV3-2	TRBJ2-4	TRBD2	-	TGTGCCAGCAGCCAAGGGGGACTAGGCGGAAACATTCAGTACTTC	CASSQGGLGGNIQYF
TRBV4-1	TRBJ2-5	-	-	TGCGCCAGCAGCCAAGACCAGGGTACCCAAGAGACCCAGTACTTC	CASSQDQGTQETQYF
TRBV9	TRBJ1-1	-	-	TGTGCCAGCAGCGTAGTTTTGGGCACTGAAGCTTTCTTT	CASSVVLGTEAFF
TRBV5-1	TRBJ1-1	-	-	TGCGCCAGCAGCTTGGAGGGACTGACGAACACTGAAGCTTTCTTT	CASSLEGLTNTEAFF
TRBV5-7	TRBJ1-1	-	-	TGTGCCAGCAGCCCCAGGCACACTGAAGCTTTCTTT	CASSPRHTEAFF
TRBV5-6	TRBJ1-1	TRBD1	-	TGTGCCAGCAGCACCGGGACAGGGTTGGTTAATCCTGAAGCTTTCTTT	CASSTGTGLVNPEAFF
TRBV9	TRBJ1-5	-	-	TGTGCCAGCAGCCGAACTGTCGGGGATCAGCCCCAGCATTTT	CASSRTVGDQPQHF
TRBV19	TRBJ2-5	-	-	TGTGCCAGTAGTATAAGTGGGAGGGAGACCCAGTACTTC	CASSISGRETQYF